A single sample is the source of the 3 T cell receptor beta chains below, sequenced in a study of beta chain features in type 1 diabetes. The study, taken as a whole, reports: A moderate, significant TCRB CDR3 shortening appeared in type 1 diabetes across four CD4+ subsets.

The study reverse transcribed the entire isolated RNA, so it sequenced expressed TCRB transcripts. Some clones are missing from TCRdb's copy, which holds only in-frame ones; the method was immunoSEQ multiplex PCR. In the table there are approximately 250,000 clones, about 11% of which are singletons. Antigens of these TCRs are unknown. Sequenced material: naive CD4+ T cells from blood. The receptors come from a man aged 25 to 40 with type 1 diabetes.

This clone showed up just a few times. The chain is built from TRBV4-1 and TRBJ2-6; tentatively, D is TRBD1 (6 bases). The CDR3 has 19 residues. Germline loops: CDR1 MGHRA, CDR2 YSYEKL. The germline V and J ends were trimmed by 0 bases and 2 bases, with 17 bases remaining between them. In nucleotides, the CDR3 is TGCGCCAGCAGCCAAGATAAGGGGGTTAGCTCTCCTGGGGCCAACGTCCTGACTTTC. This translates into CASSQDKGVSSPGANVLTF.

The V call is TRBV15, the J call TRBJ1-5; D is uncertain. Germline loops: CDR1 LNHNV, CDR2 YYDKDF (reference sequence). This CDR3 has 15 amino acids. V dropped 0 bases and J dropped 0 bases, with 6 bases sitting between them. CDR3 DNA: TGTGCCACCAGCAGAGAAGGAGATAGCAATCAGCCCCAGCATTTT. Translating it yields CATSREGDSNQPQHF. Full variable domain (rest looked up from reference TRBV15 and TRBJ1-5): DAMVIQNPRYQVTQFGKPVTLSCSQTLNHNVMYWYQQKSSQAPKLLFHYYDKDFNNEADTPDNFQSRRPNTSFCFLDIRSPGLGDTAMYLCATSREGDSNQPQHFGDGTRLSIL.

The chain carries TRBV2 and TRBJ2-7, with 8 positions matching TRBD2. Germline values: CDR1 SNHLY, CDR2 FYNNEI. This CDR3 region has 12 residues. V dropped 8 bases and J dropped 4; count of bases not matched to a gene: 4. For the CDR3, the DNA is TGTGCCAGCTGTCCTAGCGGGTACGAGCAGTACTTC. It translates to CASCPSGYEQYF.